These 2 T cell receptor beta chains were sequenced from one sample in a study of long-term antiretroviral therapy in people with HIV. Investigators performed immunoSEQ version v3.0 at survey level. Measured with immunoSEQ multiplex PCR; TCRdb has only the in-frame clones, and not every one. Among approximately 31,000 clones listed, around 90% were seen once. The sequenced sample was unsorted PBMCs, obtained 1.1 years after starting antiretroviral therapy. The source of these receptors is a man between 18 and 35 years old with HIV.

This chain joins TRBV2 and TRBJ2-2; either TRBD1 or TRBD2 may fit D (7 bases each). V was trimmed by 3 bases and J by 3 bases, leaving 11 bases between them. Germline-derived CDR1 and CDR2 are SNHLY and FYNNEI. The CDR3 extends over 15 amino acids. The DNA for the CDR3 is TGTGCCAGCAGTGAGCAGGGGGGGGACACCGGGGAGCTGTTTTTT. Translated, it gives CASSEQGGDTGELFF.

The table lists this clone with a count of one. V is TRBV27 and J is TRBJ1-1, with D unclear. CDR1 is MNHEY, CDR2 SMNVEV, per germline (reference sequence). Deletions cut 4 bases from V and 5 bases from J, with 17 bases between. CDR3 size: 15 residues. The CDR3 nucleotides are TGTGCCAGCAGTTCGCACCCCTTCCTGGGGACTGAAGCTTTCTTT. This sequence encodes CASSSHPFLGTEAFF.